The next 19 T cell receptor beta chains were all read from a single sample in a study of immune evolution from preneoplasia to lung adenocarcinoma. Sequencing was performed with immunoSEQ multiplex PCR; in TCRdb, only in-frame clones are kept and a portion is missing. The sample shows several thousand clones, 76% of them seen only once. Sequencing was carried out using FFPE minimally invasive lung adenocarcinoma tissue. Every receptor here comes from a person aged 60-80 years with lung adenocarcinoma.

The CDR3 sequence is CASSQDHNQPQHF. The CDR3 nucleotides are TGTGCCAGCAGCCAAGATCACAATCAGCCCCAGCATTTT. V and J are TRBV4-2 and TRBJ1-5; D gene uncertain. Germline V lookup: CDR1 LGHNA, CDR2 YNFKEQ. There are 13 residues in the CDR3. V was pared by 0 bases and J by 3 bases, with 3 bases between.

This clone was seen a few times. The rearrangement uses TRBV7-8 and TRBJ1-4, with D tentatively TRBD1 (5 bases). The CDR3 spans 15 residues. The V gene's germline CDR1 is SGHVS and CDR2 FQNEAQ. V was cut by 0 bases and J by 7 bases, with 12 bases left in between. DNA for the CDR3: TGTGCCAGCAGCTTAGCGATGACAGAGATTGAAAAACTGTTTTTT. Its protein product is CASSLAMTEIEKLFF.

The chain links TRBV18 to TRBJ1-2, with TRBD1 as a possible D gene (5 bases). Germline CDR1 and CDR2: KGHSH and LQKENI. V gave up 3 bases and J gave up 5 bases, with 13 bases separating them. The CDR3 extends over 14 amino acids. CDR3 nucleotide sequence: TGTGCCAGCTCACCTTGGGGGGATCGGTATGGCTACACCTTC. Protein product: CASSPWGDRYGYTF.

The chain joins TRBV7-8 to TRBJ2-1; D call uncertain. Deletions cut 3 bases from V and 3 bases from J, with 3 bases between. This CDR3 region has 12 residues. CDR1 SGHVS and CDR2 FQNEAQ come from the germline V gene. DNA for the CDR3: TGTGCCAGCAGCTTCGACTACAATGAGCAGTTCTTC. Translated: CASSFDYNEQFF.

This sequence joins TRBV28 and TRBJ1-4; 7 bases map to TRBD1. V shed 6 bases, J shed 6 bases, and the junction held 16 bases outside the gene matches. CDR3 length equals 17 residues. Germline loops: CDR1 MDHEN, CDR2 SYDVKM. CDR3 sequence (DNA): TGTGCCAGCAGACCCTCTTCCGACAGGGCGCGCTATGAAAAACTGTTTTTT. Its protein product is CASRPSSDRARYEKLFF.

This clone appeared a few times. The V call is TRBV10-2, the J call TRBJ2-7; 9 bases map to TRBD1. The trim removed 6 bases at V and 0 bases at J, leaving 3 bases unmatched. Germline V gene lookup returns CDR1 WSHSY and CDR2 SAAADI. The CDR3 consists of 14 residues. DNA for the CDR3: TGCGCCAGCAGAGGGACAGGGCTCTCCTACGAGCAGTACTTC. Residues: CASRGTGLSYEQYF.

Worth noting for this clone: The sample has other DNA sequences that encode this CDR3 too. The chain recombines TRBV30 with TRBJ2-2; maybe TRBD2 (6 bases). The V end was cut by 0 bases, the J end by 2 bases, with 13 bases between. Germline V lookup: CDR1 GTSNPN, CDR2 SVGIG (reference sequence). The CDR3 covers 16 residues. CDR3 residues: CAWSVLGTPNTGELFF. CDR3 DNA: TGTGCCTGGAGTGTATTAGGGACTCCCAACACCGGGGAGCTGTTTTTT.

The CDR3 protein is CASRRAGPYEQYF. In DNA form, the CDR3 reads TGTGCCAGCAGAAGGGCAGGGCCCTACGAGCAGTACTTC. V gene TRBV27 combines with J gene TRBJ2-7; possibly TRBD1 for D (5 bases). Germline CDR1 and CDR2: MNHEY and SMNVEV (reference sequence). This CDR3 is built from 13 residues. V lost 6 bases and J 2 bases, leaving 11 bases between the germline ends.

V gene TRBV15 combines with J gene TRBJ1-2; D call uncertain. The CDR3 length is 15 residues. CDR1 LNHNV and CDR2 YYDKDF come from the germline V gene (reference sequence). V shed 4 bases and J shed 3 bases, with 15 bases lying between them. CDR3 protein: CATSMIDISDYGYTF. The CDR3 nucleotides read TGTGCCACCAGCATGATAGACATATCGGACTATGGCTACACCTTC.

The genes are TRBV28 and TRBJ1-1; 8 bases are shared with TRBD1. Unmatched junction bases numbered 5, after V lost 4 bases and J lost 1 base. Germline V gene sequence: CDR1 MDHEN, CDR2 SYDVKM. CDR3 size: 15 residues. The CDR3 reads CASSSRDRQNTEAFF. CDR3 in DNA: TGTGCCAGCAGTTCCCGGGACAGGCAGAACACTGAAGCTTTCTTT.

The rearrangement links TRBV27 to TRBJ2-3, with 14 bases lining up with TRBD2. The CDR3 is 16 amino acids. The trim removed 3 bases at V and 5 bases at J, leaving 4 bases unmatched. Germline V gene data show CDR1 as MNHEY and CDR2 as SMNVEV (reference sequence). CDR3 sequence (DNA): TGTGCCAGCAGTTTGACTAGCGGGAGGGTGGGAGATACGCAGTATTTT. Residues: CASSLTSGRVGDTQYF.

The gene calls are TRBV4-2 and TRBJ2-7, with TRBD2 as a possible D gene (6 bases). V lost 0 bases to trimming and J lost 4 bases, with 19 bases between them. Germline V gene sequence: CDR1 LGHNA, CDR2 YNFKEQ. This CDR3 spans 17 amino acids. CDR3 in amino acids: CASSQEMVTAGFYEQYF. Written as DNA, the CDR3 is TGTGCCAGCAGCCAAGAAATGGTGACTGCGGGGTTTTACGAGCAGTACTTC.

This chain joins TRBV7-8 and TRBJ2-5; D gene uncertain. Germline CDR1 reads SGHVS; CDR2 reads FQNEAQ. The CDR3 contains 14 residues. Trimming stripped 0 bases from V and 7 bases from J, with 12 bases between. CDR3 sequence reads: CASSLAEELGTQYF. The CDR3 DNA reads as TGTGCCAGCAGCTTAGCGGAAGAACTGGGGACCCAGTACTTC.

CDR3 protein: CASSPGLAGVKTQYF. DNA for the CDR3: TGTGCCAGCAGTCCGGGACTAGCGGGAGTGAAGACCCAGTACTTC. The V gene is TRBV27, the J gene TRBJ2-5; 14 positions match TRBD2. Per the germline V gene, CDR1 is MNHEY and CDR2 is SMNVEV (reference sequence). The CDR3 sequence is 15 residues long. Germline trimming cut 5 bases from V and 6 bases from J; bases unmatched to any gene: 5.

The chain combines TRBV10-2 with TRBJ1-5; a possible D gene is TRBD1 (5 bases). The CDR3 runs to 15 residues. Germline V gene sequence: CDR1 WSHSY, CDR2 SAAADI. V gave up 0 bases and J gave up 5 bases, with 11 bases separating them. This CDR3 reads CASSESRGEDQPQHF. For the CDR3, the DNA is TGCGCCAGCAGTGAGTCTCGAGGGGAAGATCAGCCCCAGCATTTT.

V usage is TRBV7-8 and J usage is TRBJ2-5; TRBD2 aligns across 14 bases. This CDR3 is 19 amino acids long. The germline gives CDR1 SGHVS, CDR2 FQNEAQ. The V and J ends lost 2 bases and 5 bases, in that order; junction bases with no gene match: 13. The CDR3 DNA reads TGTGCCAGCAGCTTACCCCCGGGACTAGCGGGAGTCGGGGAGGAGACCCAGTACTTC. Protein sequence: CASSLPPGLAGVGEETQYF.

This clone was recorded a few times. The chain employs TRBV19 and TRBJ2-5; the D gene is possibly TRBD2 (5 bases). CDR1 is LNHDA and CDR2 is SQIVND in the germline V gene (reference sequence). V was cut by 5 bases and J by 2 bases, with 15 bases left in between. The CDR3 is 15 amino acids. The CDR3 sequence is CASSRDWATQETQYF. CDR3 bases: TGTGCCAGTAGTCGGGATTGGGCAACACAAGAGACCCAGTACTTC. The variable domain in full, completed from reference TRBV19 and TRBJ2-5, reads DGGITQSPKYLFRKEGQNVTLSCEQNLNHDAMYWYRQDPGQGLRLIYYSQIVNDFQKGDIAEGYSVSREKKESFPLTVTSAQKNPTAFYLCASSRDWATQETQYFGPGTRLLVL.

The chain links TRBV29-1 to TRBJ2-5; D gene ambiguous. The CDR3 is 20 amino acids. Germline V gene data show CDR1 as SQVTM and CDR2 as ANQGSEA. V was pared by 7 bases and J by 4 bases, with 37 bases between. The CDR3 region has the DNA TGCAGCGCCGAGAATTCTTCAATGATACCAGCGAACCAGAGGCGAGAGACCCAGTACTTC. This sequence encodes CSAENSSMIPANQRRETQYF.

The J gene is TRBJ2-5, the V gene TRBV9; D is undetermined. This CDR3 is 15 amino acids long. Germline loops: CDR1 SGDLS, CDR2 YYNGEE. V shed 0 bases and J shed 4 bases, with 13 bases lying between them. The CDR3 DNA is TGTGCCAGCAGCGTAGCCCCAATAGCTTCAGAGACCCAGTACTTC. This translates into CASSVAPIASETQYF.